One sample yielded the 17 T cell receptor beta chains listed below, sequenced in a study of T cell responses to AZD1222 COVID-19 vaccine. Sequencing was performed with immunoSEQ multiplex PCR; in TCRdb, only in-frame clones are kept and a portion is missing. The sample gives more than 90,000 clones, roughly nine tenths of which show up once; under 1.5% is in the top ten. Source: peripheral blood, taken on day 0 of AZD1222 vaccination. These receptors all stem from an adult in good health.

This CDR3 is CATSRDVPVGYGNTIYF. The DNA of the CDR3 is TGTGCCACCAGCAGAGATGTCCCAGTGGGTTATGGAAACACCATATATTTT. V gene TRBV15 combines with J gene TRBJ1-3; unclear D gene. The CDR3 is 17 residues long. V dropped 0 bases and J dropped 3 bases, with 15 bases sitting between them. The germline V gene encodes CDR1 LNHNV and CDR2 YYDKDF (reference sequence).

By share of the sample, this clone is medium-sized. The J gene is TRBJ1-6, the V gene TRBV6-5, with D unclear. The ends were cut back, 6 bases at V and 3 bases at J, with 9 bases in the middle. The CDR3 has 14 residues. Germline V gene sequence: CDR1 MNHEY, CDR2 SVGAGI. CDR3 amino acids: CASRTAYYNSPLHF. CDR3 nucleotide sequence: TGTGCCAGCAGAACGGCATACTATAATTCACCCCTCCACTTT.

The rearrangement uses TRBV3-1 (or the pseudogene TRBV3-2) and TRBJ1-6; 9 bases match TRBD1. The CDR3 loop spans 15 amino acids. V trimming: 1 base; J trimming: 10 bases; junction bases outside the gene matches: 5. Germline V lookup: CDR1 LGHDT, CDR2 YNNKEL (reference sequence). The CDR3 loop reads CASSQAGTGYSPLHF. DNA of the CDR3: TGTGCCAGCAGCCAAGCCGGGACAGGGTACTCACCCCTCCACTTT.

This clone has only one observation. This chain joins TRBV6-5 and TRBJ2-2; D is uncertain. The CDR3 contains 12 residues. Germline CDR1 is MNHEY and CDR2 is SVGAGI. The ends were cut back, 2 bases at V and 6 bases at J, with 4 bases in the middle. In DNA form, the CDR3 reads TGTGCCAGCAGTTACCTGGCCGGGGAGCTGTTTTTT. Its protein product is CASSYLAGELFF.

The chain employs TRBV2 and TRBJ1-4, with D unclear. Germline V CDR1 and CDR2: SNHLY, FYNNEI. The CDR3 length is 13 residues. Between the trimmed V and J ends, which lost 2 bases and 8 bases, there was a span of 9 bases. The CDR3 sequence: CASSEQEREKLFF. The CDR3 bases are TGTGCCAGCAGTGAACAGGAGCGAGAAAAACTGTTTTTT.

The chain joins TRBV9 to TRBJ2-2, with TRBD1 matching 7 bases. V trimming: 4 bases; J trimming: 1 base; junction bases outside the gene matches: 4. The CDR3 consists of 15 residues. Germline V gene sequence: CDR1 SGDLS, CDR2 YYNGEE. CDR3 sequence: CASSPGTVNTGELFF. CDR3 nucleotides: TGTGCCAGCAGCCCAGGGACAGTGAACACCGGGGAGCTGTTTTTT.

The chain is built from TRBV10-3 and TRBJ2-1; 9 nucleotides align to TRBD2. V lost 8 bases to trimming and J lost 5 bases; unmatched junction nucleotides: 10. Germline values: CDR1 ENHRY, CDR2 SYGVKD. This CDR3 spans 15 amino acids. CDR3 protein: CAIGRLAEKNNEQFF. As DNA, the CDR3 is TGTGCCATCGGACGACTAGCGGAAAAAAACAATGAGCAGTTCTTC.

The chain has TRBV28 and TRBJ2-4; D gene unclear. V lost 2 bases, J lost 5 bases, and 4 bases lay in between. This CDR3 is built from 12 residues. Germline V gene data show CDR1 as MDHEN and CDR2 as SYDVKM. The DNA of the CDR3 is TGTGCCAGCAGTTTAGTTGAAAACATTCAGTACTTC. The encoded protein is CASSLVENIQYF.

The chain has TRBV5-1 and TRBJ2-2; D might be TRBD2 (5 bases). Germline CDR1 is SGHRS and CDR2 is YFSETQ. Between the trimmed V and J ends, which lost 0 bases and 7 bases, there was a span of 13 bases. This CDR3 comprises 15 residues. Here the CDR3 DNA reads TGCGCCAGCAGCTTGGCGGGCGAGGCGGGCGGGGAGCTGTTTTTT. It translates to CASSLAGEAGGELFF.

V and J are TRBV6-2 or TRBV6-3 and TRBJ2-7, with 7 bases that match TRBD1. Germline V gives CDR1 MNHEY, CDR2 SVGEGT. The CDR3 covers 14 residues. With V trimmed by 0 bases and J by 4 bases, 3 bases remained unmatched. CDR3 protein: CASSYSRQGYEQYF. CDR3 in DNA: TGTGCCAGCAGTTACTCGAGACAGGGTTACGAGCAGTACTTC.

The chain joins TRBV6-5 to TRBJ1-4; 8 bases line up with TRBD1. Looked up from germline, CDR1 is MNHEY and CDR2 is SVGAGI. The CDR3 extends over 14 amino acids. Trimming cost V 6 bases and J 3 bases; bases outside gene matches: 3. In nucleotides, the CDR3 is TGTGCCAGCAGGGTGACAGGGGCTAATGAAAAACTGTTTTTT. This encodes CASRVTGANEKLFF.

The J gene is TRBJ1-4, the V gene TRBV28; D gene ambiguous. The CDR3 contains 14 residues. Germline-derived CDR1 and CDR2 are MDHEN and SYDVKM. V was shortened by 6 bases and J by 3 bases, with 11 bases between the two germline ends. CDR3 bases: TGTGCCAGCAGCCCCGCGCAGGCTAATGAAAAACTGTTTTTT. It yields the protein CASSPAQANEKLFF.

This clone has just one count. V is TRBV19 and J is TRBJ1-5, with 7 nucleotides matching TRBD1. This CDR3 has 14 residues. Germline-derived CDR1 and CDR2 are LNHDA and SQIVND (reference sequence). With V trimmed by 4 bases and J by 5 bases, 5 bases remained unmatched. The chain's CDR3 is CASSRGQRHQPQHF. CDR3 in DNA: TGTGCCAGTAGTAGGGGACAGCGGCATCAGCCCCAGCATTTT.

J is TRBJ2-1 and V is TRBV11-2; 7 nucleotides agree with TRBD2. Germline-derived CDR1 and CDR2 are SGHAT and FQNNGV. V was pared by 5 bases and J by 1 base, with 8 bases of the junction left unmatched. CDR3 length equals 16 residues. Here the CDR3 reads CASSVFTGLSYNEQFF. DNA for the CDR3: TGTGCCAGCAGCGTCTTTACGGGACTATCCTACAATGAGCAGTTCTTC.

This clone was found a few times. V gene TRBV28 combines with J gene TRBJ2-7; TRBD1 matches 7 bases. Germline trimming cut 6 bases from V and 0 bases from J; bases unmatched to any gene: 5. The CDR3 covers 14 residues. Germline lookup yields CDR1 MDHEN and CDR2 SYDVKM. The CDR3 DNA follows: TGTGCCAGCAGAACTCGGGACAGCTCCTACGAGCAGTACTTC. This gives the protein CASRTRDSSYEQYF.

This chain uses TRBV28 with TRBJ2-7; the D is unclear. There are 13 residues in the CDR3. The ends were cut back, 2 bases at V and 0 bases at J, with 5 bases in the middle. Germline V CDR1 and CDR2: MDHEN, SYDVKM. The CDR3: CASSLTSSYEQYF. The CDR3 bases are TGTGCCAGCAGTTTAACCAGCTCCTACGAGCAGTACTTC.

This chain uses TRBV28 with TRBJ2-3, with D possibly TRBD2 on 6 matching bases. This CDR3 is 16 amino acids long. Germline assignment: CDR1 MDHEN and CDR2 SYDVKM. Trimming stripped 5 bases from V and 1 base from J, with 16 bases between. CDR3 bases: TGTGCCAGCAGTCATGGGGTCAGGAGGGGCACAGATACGCAGTATTTT. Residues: CASSHGVRRGTDTQYF.